Given below is one TCR beta chain in context. Antigen specificity is unknown. The data stem from a study of cytomegalovirus exposure and HLA in healthy donors. Study results and caveats: Other equally common chains were less clonally expanded than HLA-associated TCR beta chains, a later analysis showed. Researchers catalogued 160 or so TCR beta chains as cytomegalovirus-associated.

It was with 60 Vbeta and 13 Jbeta primers that the PCR ran. Data came from immunoSEQ multiplex PCR; TCRdb stores just in-frame clones and leaves some out. The sample carries more than 100,000 clones, around 75% recorded once. Sequencing used PBMCs. The clonotype originates from a man between 25 and 39 years old in good health and CMV-seronegative.

The CDR3 spells CASNSGTGVETQYF. The CDR3 bases are TGCGCCAGCAACTCCGGGACAGGGGTTGAGACCCAGTACTTC. The rearrangement links TRBV5-1 to TRBJ2-5; 10 bases line up with TRBD1. This CDR3 is 14 amino acids long. V was clipped by 6 bases and J by 5 bases; unmatched bases: 7. CDR1 is SGHRS and CDR2 is YFSETQ in the germline V gene.